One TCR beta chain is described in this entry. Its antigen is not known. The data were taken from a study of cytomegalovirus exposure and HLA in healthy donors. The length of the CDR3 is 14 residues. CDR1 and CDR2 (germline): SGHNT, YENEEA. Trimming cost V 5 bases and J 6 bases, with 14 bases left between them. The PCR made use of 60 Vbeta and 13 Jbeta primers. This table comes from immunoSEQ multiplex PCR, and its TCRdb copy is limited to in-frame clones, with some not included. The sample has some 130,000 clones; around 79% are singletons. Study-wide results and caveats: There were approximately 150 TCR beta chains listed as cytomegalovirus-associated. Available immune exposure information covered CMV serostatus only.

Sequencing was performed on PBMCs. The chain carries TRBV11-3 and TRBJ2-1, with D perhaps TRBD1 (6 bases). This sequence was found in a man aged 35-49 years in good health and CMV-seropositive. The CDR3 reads CASSPRQAPNEQFF. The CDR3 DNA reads TGTGCCAGCAGCCCTCGACAGGCCCCCAATGAGCAGTTCTTC.